One sample yielded the 21 T cell receptor beta chains listed below, sequenced in a study of post-analysis software for immune sequencing data. cDNA libraries for TCR beta contained unique molecular identifiers. TCRdb reanalysed the PCR reads using MiXCR and keeps one entry per CDR3 protein. The sample holds a few hundred thousand distinct CDR3 sequences; less than 40% are singletons and the top ten take around 8%. Their antigens are not known. Study results and limitations: Patients used roughly five TRBV segments, including TRBV5-6, TRBV5-1 and TRBV20-1, more often than controls.

What was sequenced was blood. These receptors all come from a girl aged 2 to 9 with multiple sclerosis.

The chain recombines TRBV6-5 with TRBJ2-1, with D possibly being TRBD2 (5 bases). This CDR3 has 15 amino acids. V was cut by 6 bases and J by 2 bases, with 14 bases left in between. Germline V gene lookup returns CDR1 MNHEY and CDR2 SVGAGI. The CDR3 nucleotides are TGTGCCAGCAGCCCACCTCGGGGAACCTACAATGAGCAGTTCTTC. It encodes CASSPPRGTYNEQFF.

The J gene is TRBJ2-1, the V gene TRBV6-1; 9 bases map to TRBD2. This CDR3 spans 17 amino acids. CDR1 MNHNS and CDR2 SASEGT come from the germline V gene. Losses at the gene ends were 4 bases for V and 1 base for J; bases not matched to a gene: 8. CDR3 region: CASSGASGVRSYNEQFF. The CDR3 coding sequence is TGTGCCAGCAGTGGGGCTAGCGGGGTAAGATCCTACAATGAGCAGTTCTTC.

In this sample, this clonotype turned up a few times. Here the CDR3 DNA reads TGCAGCGTTGCTGGACAGGGGGCTAAAGGCTACACCTTC. Translated: CSVAGQGAKGYTF. The rearrangement links TRBV29-1 to TRBJ1-2; 11 bases fit TRBD1. With 4 bases clipped from V and 8 bases from J, the junction kept 6 bases outside the gene matches. In germline, CDR1 is SQVTM, CDR2 ANQGSEA. This CDR3 has 13 amino acids.

The gene calls are TRBV15 and TRBJ1-1; tentatively, D is TRBD1 (5 bases). The V gene lost 5 bases and the J gene lost 0 bases, with 10 bases spanning the gap. In germline, CDR1 is LNHNV, CDR2 YYDKDF (reference sequence). This CDR3 contains 14 residues. CDR3 nucleotide sequence: TGTGCCACCAGCTTCGACAGATTGAACACTGAAGCTTTCTTT. Translation: CATSFDRLNTEAFF.

This clonotype was seen more than once but under ten times. The genes are TRBV5-1 and TRBJ2-1; D may match TRBD1 or TRBD2 (6 bases each). V lost 6 bases to trimming and J lost 0 bases, with 16 bases between them. The CDR3 length is 16 residues. Germline lookup yields CDR1 SGHRS and CDR2 YFSETQ. DNA for the CDR3: TGCGCCAGCACCCCACCGGGGGACATCTCCTACAATGAGCAGTTCTTC. Translation gives CASTPPGDISYNEQFF.

This clonotype was picked up one time. The rearrangement links TRBV5-1 to TRBJ1-1; D might be TRBD1 (5 bases). Trimming pared 4 bases from V and 8 bases from J, leaving 15 bases between. The germline V gene has CDR1 SGHRS and CDR2 YFSETQ. The CDR3 loop spans 13 amino acids. The CDR3 DNA sequence: TGCGCCAGCAGCGGATCCCGGGGCAAGGAAGCTTTCTTT. The encoded protein is CASSGSRGKEAFF. The variable domain in full, completed from reference TRBV5-1 and TRBJ1-1, reads KAGVTQTPRYLIKTRGQQVTLSCSPISGHRSVSWYQQTPGQGLQFLFEYFSETQRNKGNFPGRFSGRQFSNSRSEMNVSTLELGDSALYLCASSGSRGKEAFFGQGTRLTVV.

This clonotype came up a few times. The chain's CDR3 is CASSRTWVEQYF. The CDR3 coding sequence is TGTGCCAGCAGCCGAACGTGGGTCGAGCAGTACTTC. The V gene is TRBV7-9, the J gene TRBJ2-7; D is unclear. Germline CDR1 and CDR2: SEHNR and FQNEAQ (reference sequence). The CDR3 length is 12 residues. V was pared by 5 bases and J by 6 bases, with 11 bases between.

V is TRBV6-1 and J is TRBJ1-2; D is possibly TRBD1 (5 bases). The germline V and J ends were trimmed by 1 base and 2 bases, with 11 bases remaining between them. The CDR3 spans 15 residues. CDR1 and CDR2 (germline): MNHNS, SASEGT. The CDR3 DNA reads as TGTGCCAGCAGTGAAGGTCACCCAGGGAACTATGGCTACACCTTC. Translating gives CASSEGHPGNYGYTF.

The chain combines TRBV5-1 with TRBJ2-4; TRBD2 agrees at 8 bases. The ends lost 3 bases at V and 6 bases at J; junction bases unmatched: 2. Germline V gene data show CDR1 as SGHRS and CDR2 as YFSETQ. This CDR3 region has 13 residues. Here the CDR3 reads CASSSLAGNIQYF. The CDR3 nucleotides read TGCGCCAGCAGCTCCCTAGCGGGAAACATTCAGTACTTC.

The chain combines TRBV6-2 or TRBV6-3 with TRBJ2-7; TRBD2 matches 8 bases. The ends lost 4 bases at V and 9 bases at J; junction bases unmatched: 8. Looked up from germline, CDR1 is MNHEY and CDR2 is SVGEGT. The CDR3 extends over 13 amino acids. In DNA form, the CDR3 reads TGTGCCAGCAGTTCGCGGTTAGCGGGATGGCAGTACTTC. It specifies CASSSRLAGWQYF.

The V and J genes are TRBV7-2 and TRBJ2-4; D unclear. The V end was cut by 5 bases, the J end by 8 bases, with 7 bases between. This CDR3 is 11 amino acids long. Looked up from germline, CDR1 is SGHTA and CDR2 is FQGNSA. This chain's CDR3 is CASSPSDIQYF. CDR3 coding DNA: TGTGCCAGCAGCCCAAGTGACATTCAGTACTTC.

This chain links TRBV7-2 with TRBJ2-3; TRBD2 matches at 12 bases. Trimming cost V 7 bases and J 4 bases; bases outside gene matches: 9. Per germline, CDR1 SGHTA and CDR2 FQGNSA. This CDR3 is built from 16 residues. CDR3 DNA sequence: TGTGCCAGCACCACAGGGGCTAGCGGGGGGGCAGATACGCAGTATTTT. Protein: CASTTGASGGADTQYF. The full variable domain, its missing parts supplied by reference TRBV7-2 and TRBJ2-3, is GAGVSQSPSNKVTEKGKDVELRCDPISGHTALYWYRQSLGQGLEFLIYFQGNSAPDKSGLPSDRFSAERTGGSVSTLTIQRTQQEDSAVYLCASTTGASGGADTQYFGPGTRLTVL.

The chain carries TRBV11-1 and TRBJ2-1, with 9 bases identical to TRBD1. Trimming cost V 5 bases and J 4 bases; bases outside gene matches: 3. The CDR3 contains 14 residues. Germline V gene data show CDR1 as SGHAT and CDR2 as FQDESV (reference sequence). CDR3 nucleotides: TGTGCCAGCAGCCGGACAGGGGAGTACAATGAGCAGTTCTTC. Its translation is CASSRTGEYNEQFF.

The chain is built from TRBV11-3 and TRBJ2-7, with D possibly TRBD1 on 5 matching bases. Trimming pared 3 bases from V and 2 bases from J, leaving 14 bases between. Germline CDR1 reads SGHNT; CDR2 reads YENEEA. The CDR3 sequence is 15 residues long. The CDR3 region is CASSFASGLAYEQYF. The CDR3 bases are TGTGCCAGCAGCTTCGCGTCAGGGCTAGCCTACGAGCAGTACTTC.

This clonotype was observed a handful of times. This rearrangement joins TRBV18 to TRBJ2-3; D call uncertain. This CDR3 has 15 amino acids. V was shortened by 4 bases and J by 6 bases, with 17 bases between the two germline ends. Germline CDR1 KGHSH, CDR2 LQKENI. CDR3 DNA: TGTGCCAGCTCACGTTCGTCGGCTGAGCTGGATACGCAGTATTTT. Translating gives CASSRSSAELDTQYF.

This sequence joins TRBV7-9 and TRBJ2-1, with D possibly TRBD2 on 5 matching bases. Per the germline V gene, CDR1 is SEHNR and CDR2 is FQNEAQ (reference sequence). The V end was cut by 5 bases, the J end by 3 bases, with 14 bases between. The CDR3 is 15 amino acids. Written as DNA, the CDR3 is TGTGCCAGCAGCCGACAAGGCGGGCTCTACAATGAGCAGTTCTTC. This encodes CASSRQGGLYNEQFF.

This clonotype was seen a handful of times. The chain recombines TRBV20-1 with TRBJ2-7; D is unresolved. V was clipped by 3 bases and J by 3 bases, with 6 bases between them. Germline CDR1 is DFQATT and CDR2 is SNEGSKA (reference sequence). This CDR3 region has 11 residues. The CDR3 DNA reads TGCAGTGCTAGCCCAGACTACGAGCAGTACTTC. Amino acids: CSASPDYEQYF.

The V gene is TRBV5-1, the J gene TRBJ2-7; possible D gene TRBD2, 5 bases. Germline V lookup: CDR1 SGHRS, CDR2 YFSETQ. Trimming left V 4 bases short and J 3 bases short, with 14 bases between. CDR3 size: 14 residues. The CDR3 protein is CASSIRGLIYEQYF. The DNA for the CDR3 is TGCGCCAGCAGCATAAGAGGACTGATCTACGAGCAGTACTTC.

This clonotype was seen more than once but under ten times. The CDR3 reads CASRIPDGWNTEAFF. CDR3 bases: TGTGCCAGCAGAATACCGGACGGGTGGAACACTGAAGCTTTCTTT. The gene calls are TRBV7-9 and TRBJ1-1; D uncertain. V was shortened by 6 bases and J by 1 base, with 15 bases between the two germline ends. Germline CDR1 reads SEHNR; CDR2 reads FQNEAQ (reference sequence). The CDR3 is 15 residues long. The whole variable domain, remainder taken from reference TRBV7-9 and TRBJ1-1, is DTGVSQNPRHKITKRGQNVTFRCDPISEHNRLYWYRQTLGQGPEFLTYFQNEAQLEKSRLLSDRFSAERPKGSFSTLEIQRTEQGDSAMYLCASRIPDGWNTEAFFGQGTRLTVV.

V and J are TRBV4-1 and TRBJ2-1, with D perhaps assigned TRBD1 or TRBD2 (6 bases each). Germline V gene lookup returns CDR1 MGHRA and CDR2 YSYEKL. The CDR3 extends over 17 amino acids. V lost 3 bases and J lost 4, with 19 bases in between. The CDR3 nucleotides are TGCGCCAGCAGCCAGGGTTTGGAGGAGGGACAATACAATGAGCAGTTCTTC. It specifies CASSQGLEEGQYNEQFF.

This sequence joins TRBV20-1 and TRBJ1-2; TRBD1 matches at 8 bases. V was pared by 2 bases and J by 8 bases, with 7 bases of the junction left unmatched. Looked up from germline, CDR1 is DFQATT and CDR2 is SNEGSKA (reference sequence). The CDR3 length is 13 residues. DNA for the CDR3: TGCAGTGCTAGAAGCTTCAGGGGGCTCGGCTACACCTTC. Translation: CSARSFRGLGYTF.